This T cell receptor (beta chain) was obtained from a study of blood T cell repertoires in COVID-19 (dated by TCRdb to about 2020). Broadly, across the study: Collaborator samples came from the United States, Italy and Spain and covered acute and convalescent phases of COVID-19. The prospective study material was composed of cDNA or gDNA derived from T cells, B-cell-depleted T cells, or PBMCs. Subjects who had been exposed to COVID-19, were actively infected with it, or had recovered from it provided the deeply sampled blood TCRbeta repertoires that made up the dataset. The repertoires were released in a freely available public database meant as a resource for research on the immune response to SARS-CoV-2. Samples were obtained from the ongoing ImmuneRACE study (first 160 participants) and from 1,000 to 1,500 subjects provided by 6 global collaborators. A de-identified subject ID, COVID-19 status, age in years and sex were almost always included in the sample metadata. Where HLA class I and class II types were available, the types were taken from metadata supplied by the sample provider, not from assay-based typing. The paper's findings and limits, for the study overall: How much clinical and demographic metadata was included differed by source and by participant, and the metadata was provided uncurated.

This clone was detected once. What antigen it recognizes has not been identified. Base qualities were left out, and no much larger clone turns up one base away. The immunoSEQ Assay, a bias-controlled multiplex PCR, was used to amplify TCRbeta CDR3 regions from genomic DNA. The authors' analysis ran thus. Within the assay, amplification of reference gene primers was used to estimate how many nucleated cells each sample contained. To quantify the absolute abundance of each unique TCRbeta CDR3 rearrangement, sequence reads were collapsed and filtered. For each sample, productive Simpson clonality was calculated by taking the square root of Simpson's diversity index across productive rearrangements. The immuneACCESS repertoire file appears here via TCRdb, limited to in-frame rearrangements. These files lack a portion of the clones; in checked studies, under half of the deficit traces to unresolved V genes, and the cause of the others is not known. That table gives V, J and clone size, and the DNA gave D and trimming. Recorded for this sample are nearly 90,000 clones; 90% of them occurred a single time. Jointly, the top ten make up under 8.5% of the sample.

For CDR1 and CDR2, the germline V gene lists SGDLS and YYNGEE. Germline trimming amounts to 0 bases on V and 4 bases on J, with 12 as the count of junction bases outside the gene matches. Inclusive of the bounding cysteine and phenylalanine, the CDR3 is 17 residues long. Of all the DNA, just the CDR3 is kept, 51 bases in frame from base 1. In Seattle, one collaborating source enrolled patients while the infection was active and tracked those patients longitudinally over the course of disease. Each collaborating institution followed its own protocols to collect whole blood in K2EDTA tubes. For TCRbeta analysis, collaborators shipped samples as frozen whole blood, isolated PBMCs, or DNA extracted from either of those sample types.

The source material was peripheral blood. This TCR was sampled from a man aged 18-30 years with COVID-19, enrolled during active disease. The chain couples TRBV9 to TRBJ2-7; 8 of the junction bases match TRBD2. CDR3 loop: CASSVDSEGVAGYEQYF. The sequence in DNA is TGTGCCAGCAGCGTAGATTCCGAGGGGGTAGCGGGATACGAGCAGTACTTC.